The clone carrying this T cell receptor (beta chain) was found a few times. The data belong to a study of T cells in Graves' hyperthyroidism and ophthalmopathy. About the study: Before any treatment, at initial diagnosis, peripheral blood was collected.

It was RNA transcripts that yielded the amplified TCR beta CDR3 regions. First-round RT-PCR targeting the TCR CDR3 was performed with the HTBI primer set. TCRdb independently ran MiXCR on the multiplex PCR reads; one entry per CDR3 protein. Here the sample spans approximately 250,000 distinct CDR3 sequences, over 20% being singletons. From germline, CDR1 is KGHDR and CDR2 SFDVKD. The CDR3 is made up of 14 amino acids. V was trimmed by 3 bases and J by 5 bases, leaving 13 bases between them. This sequence was found in a woman aged 40-49 years with Graves' ophthalmopathy. Sequencing input: blood. The genes are TRBV24-1 and TRBJ2-7; possibly TRBD1 for D (6 bases). The chain's CDR3 is CATSDPQGSDEQYF. The DNA of the CDR3 is TGTGCCACCAGTGATCCACAGGGTTCGGACGAGCAGTACTTC.